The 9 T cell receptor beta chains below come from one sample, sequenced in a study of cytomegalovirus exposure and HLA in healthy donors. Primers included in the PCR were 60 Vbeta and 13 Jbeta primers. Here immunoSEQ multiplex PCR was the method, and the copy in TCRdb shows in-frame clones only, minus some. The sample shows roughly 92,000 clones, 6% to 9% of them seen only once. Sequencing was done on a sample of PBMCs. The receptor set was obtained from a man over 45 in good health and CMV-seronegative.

The CDR3 is CASSSGTEYNEQFF. The CDR3 region has the DNA TGTGCCAGCAGCTCCGGGACAGAGTACAATGAGCAGTTCTTC. The V and J genes are TRBV5-5 and TRBJ2-1; 7 nucleotides align to TRBD1. Germline V gene data show CDR1 as SGHKS and CDR2 as YYEKEE (reference sequence). The CDR3 sequence is 14 residues long. The junction had 4 bases not matched to a gene; V was cut back by 3 bases and J by 4 bases.

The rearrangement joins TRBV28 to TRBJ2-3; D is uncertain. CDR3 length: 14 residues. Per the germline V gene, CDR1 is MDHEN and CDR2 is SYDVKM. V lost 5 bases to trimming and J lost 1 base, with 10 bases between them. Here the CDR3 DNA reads TGTGCCAGCAGTCGAAGCGTGGGCACAGATACGCAGTATTTT. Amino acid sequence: CASSRSVGTDTQYF. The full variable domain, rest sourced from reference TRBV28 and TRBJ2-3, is DVKVTQSSRYLVKRTGEKVFLECVQDMDHENMFWYRQDPGLGLRLIYFSYDVKMKEKGDIPEGYSVSREKKERFSLILESASTNQTSMYLCASSRSVGTDTQYFGPGTRLTVL.

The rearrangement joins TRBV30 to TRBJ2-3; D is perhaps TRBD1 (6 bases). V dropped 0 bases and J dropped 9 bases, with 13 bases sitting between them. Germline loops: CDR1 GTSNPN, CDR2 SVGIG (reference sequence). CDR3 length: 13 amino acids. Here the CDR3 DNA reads TGTGCCTGGAGTGTACATGGGGGCAACACGCAGTATTTT. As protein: CAWSVHGGNTQYF.

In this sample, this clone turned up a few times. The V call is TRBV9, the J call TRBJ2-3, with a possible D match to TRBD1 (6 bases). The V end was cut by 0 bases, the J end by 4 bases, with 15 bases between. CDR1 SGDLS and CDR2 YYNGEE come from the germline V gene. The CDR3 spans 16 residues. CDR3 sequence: CASSVGGGSAADTQYF. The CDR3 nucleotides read TGTGCCAGCAGCGTAGGAGGGGGTTCGGCGGCAGATACGCAGTATTTT.

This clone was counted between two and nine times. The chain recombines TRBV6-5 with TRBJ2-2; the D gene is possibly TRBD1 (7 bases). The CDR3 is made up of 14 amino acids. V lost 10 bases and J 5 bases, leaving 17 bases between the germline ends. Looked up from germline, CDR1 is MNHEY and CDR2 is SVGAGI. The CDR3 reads CATHEGAGTGELFF. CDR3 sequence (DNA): TGTGCCACCCACGAGGGGGCGGGGACCGGGGAGCTGTTTTTT.

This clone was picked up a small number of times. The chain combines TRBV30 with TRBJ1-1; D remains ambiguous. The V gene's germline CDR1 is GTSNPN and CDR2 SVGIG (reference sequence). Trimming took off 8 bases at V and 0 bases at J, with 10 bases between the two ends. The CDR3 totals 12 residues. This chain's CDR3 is CAGRHLNTEAFF. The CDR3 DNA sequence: TGTGCCGGGCGACATTTGAACACTGAAGCTTTCTTT.

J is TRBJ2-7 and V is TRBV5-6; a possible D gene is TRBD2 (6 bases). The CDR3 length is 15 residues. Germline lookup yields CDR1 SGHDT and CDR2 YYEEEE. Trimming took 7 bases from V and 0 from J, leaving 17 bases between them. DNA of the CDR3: TGTGCCAGCTTTGGAGGGGCTTTGGGCTCCTACGAGCAGTACTTC. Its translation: CASFGGALGSYEQYF.

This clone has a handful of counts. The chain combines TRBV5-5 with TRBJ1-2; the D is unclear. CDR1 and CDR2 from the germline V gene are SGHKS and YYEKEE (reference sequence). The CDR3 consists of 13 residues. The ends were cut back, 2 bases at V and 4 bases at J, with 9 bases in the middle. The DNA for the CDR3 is TGTGCCAGCAGCTTCCGGGGTCTCTATGGCTACACCTTC. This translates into CASSFRGLYGYTF. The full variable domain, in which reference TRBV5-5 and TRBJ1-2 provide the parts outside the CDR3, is DAGVTQSPTHLIKTRGQQVTLRCSPISGHKSVSWYQQVLGQGPQFIFQYYEKEERGRGNFPDRFSARQFPNYSSELNVNALLLGDSALYLCASSFRGLYGYTFGSGTRLTVV.

The CDR3 reads CASSEGRVDQPQHF. In nucleotides, the CDR3 is TGTGCCAGCAGTGAGGGCAGGGTAGATCAGCCCCAGCATTTT. The chain employs TRBV2 and TRBJ1-5, with D perhaps TRBD1 (5 bases). Trimming stripped 3 bases from V and 5 bases from J, with 11 bases between. Per germline, CDR1 SNHLY and CDR2 FYNNEI. This CDR3 region has 14 residues. Looking up the rest from reference TRBV2 and TRBJ1-5 gives the full variable domain: EPEVTQTPSHQVTQMGQEVILRCVPISNHLYFYWYRQILGQKVEFLVSFYNNEISEKSEIFDDQFSVERPDGSNFTLKIRSTKLEDSAMYFCASSEGRVDQPQHFGDGTRLSIL.